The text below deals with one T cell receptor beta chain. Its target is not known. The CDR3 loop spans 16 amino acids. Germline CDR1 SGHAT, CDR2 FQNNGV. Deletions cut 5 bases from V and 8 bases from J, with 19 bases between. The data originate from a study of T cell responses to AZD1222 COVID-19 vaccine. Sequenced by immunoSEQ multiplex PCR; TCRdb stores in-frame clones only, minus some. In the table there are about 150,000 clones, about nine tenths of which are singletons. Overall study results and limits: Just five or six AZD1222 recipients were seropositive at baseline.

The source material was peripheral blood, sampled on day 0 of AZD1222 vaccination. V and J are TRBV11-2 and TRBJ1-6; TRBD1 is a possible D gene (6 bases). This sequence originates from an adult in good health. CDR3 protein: CASSVLMGAFHSPLHF. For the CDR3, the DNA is TGTGCCAGCAGCGTCCTCATGGGGGCTTTCCATTCACCCCTCCACTTT.